The 4 T cell receptor beta chains below come from one sample, sequenced in a study of blood T cell repertoires in COVID-19. The protocol was immunoSEQ multiplex PCR, while the TCRdb copy is restricted to in-frame clones and leaves out a portion. Of 350,000 or so clones listed, roughly 90% are singletons. Sequencing was performed on peripheral blood. The receptors stem from a man between 18 and 29 years old with active or convalescent COVID-19.

The chain uses TRBV10-3 and TRBJ1-5; D call uncertain. Between the trimmed V and J ends, which lost 4 bases and 0 bases, there was a span of 7 bases. Per the germline V gene, CDR1 is ENHRY and CDR2 is SYGVKD. This CDR3 comprises 14 residues. The CDR3 nucleotides are TGTGCCATCAGTGGCGACAATAGCAATCAGCCCCAGCATTTT. Its protein product is CAISGDNSNQPQHF.

This sequence joins TRBV5-6 and TRBJ2-2; D unresolved. V was trimmed by 0 bases and J by 5 bases, leaving 11 bases between them. Germline CDR1 and CDR2: SGHDT and YYEEEE. This CDR3 region has 15 residues. The CDR3 loop reads CASSLVVVQTGELFF. The CDR3, as DNA: TGTGCCAGCAGCTTGGTAGTAGTACAGACCGGGGAGCTGTTTTTT.

V usage is TRBV6-1 and J usage is TRBJ2-5; the match to TRBD2 covers 11 bases. CDR3 length equals 18 residues. The ends lost 4 bases at V and 5 bases at J; junction bases unmatched: 15. Germline V gene data show CDR1 as MNHNS and CDR2 as SASEGT. This CDR3 is CASSARLAGPLRRETQYF. DNA of the CDR3: TGTGCCAGCAGTGCGCGACTAGCGGGACCTCTAAGAAGGGAGACCCAGTACTTC.

The chain combines TRBV9 with TRBJ1-2, with D unclear. The germline CDR1 and CDR2 sequences are SGDLS and YYNGEE. This CDR3 has 15 amino acids. Trimming left V 0 bases short and J 0 bases short, with 9 bases between. CDR3 protein: CASSVGQVPNYGYTF. CDR3 in DNA: TGTGCCAGCAGCGTAGGGCAGGTCCCTAACTATGGCTACACCTTC.